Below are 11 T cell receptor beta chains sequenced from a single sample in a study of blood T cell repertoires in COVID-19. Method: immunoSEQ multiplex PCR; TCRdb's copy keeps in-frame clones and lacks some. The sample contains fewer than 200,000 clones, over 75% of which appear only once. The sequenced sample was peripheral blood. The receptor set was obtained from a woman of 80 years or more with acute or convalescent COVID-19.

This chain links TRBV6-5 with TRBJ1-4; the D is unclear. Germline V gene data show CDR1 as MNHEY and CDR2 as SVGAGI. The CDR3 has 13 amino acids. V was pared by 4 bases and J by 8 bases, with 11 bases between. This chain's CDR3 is CASSSGPGEKLFF. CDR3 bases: TGTGCCAGCAGTTCTGGTCCGGGGGAAAAACTGTTTTTT.

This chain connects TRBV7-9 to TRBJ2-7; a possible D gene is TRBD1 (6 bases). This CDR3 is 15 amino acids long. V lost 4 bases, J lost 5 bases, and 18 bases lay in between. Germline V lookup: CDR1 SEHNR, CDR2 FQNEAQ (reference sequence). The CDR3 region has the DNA TGTGCCAGCAGCTCCCCACAGGGTAGCTCAAACGAGCAGTACTTC. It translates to CASSSPQGSSNEQYF.

CDR3 sequence: CASSPWGGDNYGYTF. The CDR3 nucleotides read TGTGCCAGCAGCCCCTGGGGGGGGGACAACTATGGCTACACCTTC. The J gene is TRBJ1-2, the V gene TRBV7-2, with D perhaps TRBD1 (5 bases). Deletions cut 5 bases from V and 2 bases from J, with 15 bases between. The CDR3 spans 15 residues. The V gene's germline CDR1 is SGHTA and CDR2 FQGNSA.

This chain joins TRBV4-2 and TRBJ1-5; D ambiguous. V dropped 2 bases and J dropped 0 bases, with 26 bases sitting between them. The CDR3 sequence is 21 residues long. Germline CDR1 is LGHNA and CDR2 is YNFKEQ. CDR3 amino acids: CASSQTNASGCQVNSNQPQHF. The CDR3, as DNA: TGTGCCAGCAGCCAAACGAACGCTAGCGGTTGCCAGGTGAATAGCAATCAGCCCCAGCATTTT.

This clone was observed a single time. The CDR3 coding sequence is TGTGCCAGCAGCATGACTAGCGAGAATGAGCAGTTCTTC. This gives the protein CASSMTSENEQFF. The genes are TRBV9 and TRBJ2-1; 8 bases match TRBD2. The CDR3 extends over 13 amino acids. V lost 4 bases to trimming and J lost 7 bases; unmatched junction nucleotides: 4. From germline, CDR1 is SGDLS and CDR2 YYNGEE.

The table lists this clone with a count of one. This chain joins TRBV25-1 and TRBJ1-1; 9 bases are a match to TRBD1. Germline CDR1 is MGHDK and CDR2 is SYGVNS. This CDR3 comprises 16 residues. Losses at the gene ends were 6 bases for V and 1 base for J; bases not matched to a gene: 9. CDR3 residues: CASRRTGQGPNTEAFF. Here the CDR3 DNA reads TGTGCCAGCAGGCGGACCGGACAGGGGCCGAACACTGAAGCTTTCTTT.

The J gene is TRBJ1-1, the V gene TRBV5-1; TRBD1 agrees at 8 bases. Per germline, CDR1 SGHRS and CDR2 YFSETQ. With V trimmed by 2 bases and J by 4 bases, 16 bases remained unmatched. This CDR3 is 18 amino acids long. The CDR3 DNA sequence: TGCGCCAGCAGCTTTGCCCCTCCGGGACAGGCCGGGACCACTGAAGCTTTCTTT. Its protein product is CASSFAPPGQAGTTEAFF. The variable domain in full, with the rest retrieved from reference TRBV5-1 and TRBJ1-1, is KAGVTQTPRYLIKTRGQQVTLSCSPISGHRSVSWYQQTPGQGLQFLFEYFSETQRNKGNFPGRFSGRQFSNSRSEMNVSTLELGDSALYLCASSFAPPGQAGTTEAFFGQGTRLTVV.

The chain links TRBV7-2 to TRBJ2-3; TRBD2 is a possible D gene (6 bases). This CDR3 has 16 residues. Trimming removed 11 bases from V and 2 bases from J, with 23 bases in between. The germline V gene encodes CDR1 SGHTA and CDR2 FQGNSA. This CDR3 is CAETKGGITLTDTQYF. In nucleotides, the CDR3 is TGTGCCGAGACCAAGGGAGGAATCACCCTCACAGATACGCAGTATTTT.

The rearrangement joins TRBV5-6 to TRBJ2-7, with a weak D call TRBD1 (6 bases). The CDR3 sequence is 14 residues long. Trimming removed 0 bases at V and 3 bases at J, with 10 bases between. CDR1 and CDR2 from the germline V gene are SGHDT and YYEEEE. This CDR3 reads CASSLAAGVYEQYF. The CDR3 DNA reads TGTGCCAGCAGCTTGGCCGCAGGGGTCTACGAGCAGTACTTC.

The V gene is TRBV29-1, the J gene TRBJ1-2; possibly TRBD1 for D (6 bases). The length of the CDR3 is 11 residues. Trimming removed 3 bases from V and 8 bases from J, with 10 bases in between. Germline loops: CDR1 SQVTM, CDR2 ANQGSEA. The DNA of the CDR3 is TGCAGCGTTGAGGCGCAGGGGGGCTACACCTTC. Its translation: CSVEAQGGYTF.

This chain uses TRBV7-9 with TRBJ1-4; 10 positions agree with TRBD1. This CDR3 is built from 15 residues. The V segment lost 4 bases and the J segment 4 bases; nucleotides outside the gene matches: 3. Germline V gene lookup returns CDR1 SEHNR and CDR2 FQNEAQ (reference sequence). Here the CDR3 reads CASSWGQGNNEKLFF. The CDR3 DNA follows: TGTGCCAGCAGCTGGGGACAGGGGAATAATGAAAAACTGTTTTTT.